These T cell receptor beta chains were read from a single sample in a study of identical twins. TCRdb reprocessed the 5' RACE reads via MiXCR and lists one record per CDR3 protein. The data show around 490,000 distinct CDR3 sequences, about a fifth seen once. The same specimen was also included in a second study, on yellow fever vaccine responses in identical twins.

Sequenced input: CD4+ T cells sorted from blood. The receptors derive from a woman between 18 and 30 years old in good health. CDR3s include the opening cysteine and the closing phenylalanine or tryptophan. The D gene is left open where the match is weak. Some rows mark clone size as missing; the rest say once, few, many or name a class of expanded clone.

J gene	D gene	clone size	V gene	CDR3 protein	CDR3 DNA
TRBJ1-5	TRBD1	few	TRBV6-2/TRBV6-3	CASNDGTGGDSSNQPQHF	TGTGCCAGCAACGACGGGACAGGGGGTGATTCTAGCAATCAGCCCCAGCATTTT
TRBJ1-4	TRBD1	few	TRBV20-1	CSAPGTGVEKLFF	TGCAGTGCCCCAGGGACAGGGGTTGAAAAACTGTTTTTT
TRBJ2-7	.	few	TRBV10-3	CAISGTASSYEQYF	TGTGCCATCAGTGGGACAGCCAGCTCCTACGAGCAGTACTTC
TRBJ2-7	.	.	TRBV7-8	CASSTSNSYEQYF	TGTGCCAGCAGCACCAGCAACTCCTACGAGCAGTACTTC
TRBJ2-3	TRBD2	.	TRBV14	CASSRRQLAGSTDTQYF	TGTGCCAGCAGCCGCCGGCAGCTAGCGGGGTCCACAGATACGCAGTATTTT
TRBJ2-3	TRBD2	.	TRBV9	CASSVGAAGAPDTQYF	TGTGCCAGCAGCGTAGGAGCAGCGGGAGCTCCAGATACGCAGTATTTT
TRBJ1-2	TRBD1	few	TRBV2	CASSEGTGLLYGYTF	TGTGCCAGCAGTGAAGGGACAGGGCTTTTGTATGGCTACACCTTC
TRBJ2-3	TRBD2	few	TRBV5-1	CASTLSGGLSTDTQYF	TGCGCCAGCACACTAAGCGGGGGGCTCAGCACAGATACGCAGTATTTT
TRBJ1-1	TRBD1	.	TRBV5-1	CASSLVPGTGHTEAFF	TGCGCCAGCAGCTTGGTCCCTGGGACAGGACACACTGAAGCTTTCTTT
TRBJ2-7	.	many	TRBV5-5	CASTRTVPYEQYF	TGTGCCAGCACAAGGACAGTCCCCTACGAGCAGTACTTC
TRBJ2-1	TRBD2	.	TRBV15	CATSRVGLAVKNEQFF	TGTGCCACCAGCAGAGTCGGGCTAGCGGTAAAGAATGAGCAGTTCTTC
TRBJ1-1	TRBD1	few	TRBV6-2/TRBV6-3	CASSHRGPRATEAFF	TGTGCCAGCAGCCACAGGGGGCCTCGGGCCACTGAAGCTTTCTTT
TRBJ1-1	TRBD1	.	TRBV7-9	CASSSQGVDTEAFF	TGTGCCAGCAGCTCCCAGGGGGTCGACACTGAAGCTTTCTTT
TRBJ1-1	.	few	TRBV7-9	CASSFVPIKVKVEAFF	TGTGCCAGCAGCTTCGTCCCTATCAAAGTGAAAGTTGAAGCTTTCTTT
TRBJ2-1	TRBD2	.	TRBV4-1	CASSQDGVGGTVYNEQFF	TGCGCCAGCAGCCAAGATGGGGTCGGGGGGACCGTTTACAATGAGCAGTTCTTC
TRBJ1-1	.	.	TRBV5-1	CASSLAMDPAEAFF	TGCGCCAGCAGCTTGGCCATGGACCCCGCTGAAGCTTTCTTT
TRBJ2-2	.	.	TRBV10-3	CAIGRGREISTGELFF	TGTGCCATCGGCAGGGGGAGGGAGATTTCGACCGGGGAGCTGTTTTTT
TRBJ1-1	TRBD1	few	TRBV6-5	CASSWGQGDTEAFF	TGTGCCAGCAGTTGGGGACAGGGGGACACTGAAGCTTTCTTT
TRBJ1-4	.	.	TRBV25-1	CASSESGRGQGNEKLFF	TGTGCCAGCAGTGAATCCGGGAGGGGCCAGGGTAATGAAAAACTGTTTTTT
TRBJ1-5	.	.	TRBV28	CASSLFWVGDSNQPQHF	TGTGCCAGCAGTTTATTCTGGGTCGGGGATAGCAATCAGCCCCAGCATTTT
TRBJ1-2	.	.	TRBV11-2	CASSPTGSYGYTF	TGTGCCAGCAGCCCCACCGGGAGCTATGGCTACACCTTC
TRBJ2-7	TRBD2	.	TRBV27	CASSLLGGAYEQYF	TGTGCCAGCAGTTTATTGGGGGGGGCCTACGAGCAGTACTTC